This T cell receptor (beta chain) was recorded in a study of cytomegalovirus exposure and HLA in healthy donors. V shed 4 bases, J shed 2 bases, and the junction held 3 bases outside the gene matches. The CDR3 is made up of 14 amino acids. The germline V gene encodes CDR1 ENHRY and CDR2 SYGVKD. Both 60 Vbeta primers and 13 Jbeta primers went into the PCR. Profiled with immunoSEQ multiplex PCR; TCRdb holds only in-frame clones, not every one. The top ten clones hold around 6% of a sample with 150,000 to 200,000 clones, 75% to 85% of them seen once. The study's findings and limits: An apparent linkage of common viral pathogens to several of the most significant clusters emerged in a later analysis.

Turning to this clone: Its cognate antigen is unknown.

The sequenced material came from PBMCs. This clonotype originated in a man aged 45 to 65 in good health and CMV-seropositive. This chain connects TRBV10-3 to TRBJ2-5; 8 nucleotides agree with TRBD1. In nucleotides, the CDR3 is TGTGCCATCAGTGGTTACAGGGGGCAAGAGACCCAGTACTTC. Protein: CAISGYRGQETQYF.